These T cell receptor beta chains were read from a single sample in a study of CD8 T cells in ankylosing spondylitis. Each CDR3 protein is one row after TCRdb ran MiXCR on the 5' RACE reads. This sample yields roughly 130,000 distinct CDR3 sequences, of which 12% to 15% are seen a single time; about 2.7% belongs to the top ten. The specimen sequenced was blood, either unsorted or a sorted T cell fraction (not recorded which). The receptors shown here come from a female donor with ankylosing spondylitis or in good health (not recorded which). Each CDR3 is given with its conserved first and last residue. A D gene is named only where the DNA matches it firmly. Clone size is given for some rows only: seen once, a few or many times, or a class if the clone is expanded.

J | length | size | D | V | CDR3 | DNA
TRBJ2-1 | 15 | many | TRBD1 | TRBV12-3/TRBV12-4 | CASTDRDRGYNEQFF | TGTGCCAGCACCGACCGGGACAGGGGCTACAATGAGCAGTTCTTC
TRBJ2-5 | 13 | few | . | TRBV2 | CASSSFFRETQYF | TGTGCCAGCAGTTCCTTCTTCCGAGAGACCCAGTACTTC
TRBJ2-5 | 14 | many | . | TRBV12-3/TRBV12-4 | CASSPNGLQETQYF | TGTGCCAGCAGTCCAAACGGACTGCAAGAGACCCAGTACTTC
TRBJ1-2 | 15 | many | . | TRBV28 | CASSFGVPANYGYTF | TGTGCCAGCAGTTTTGGGGTTCCAGCTAACTATGGCTACACCTTC
TRBJ2-3 | 15 | many | . | TRBV7-9 | CASSSDSWAGDTQYF | TGTGCCAGCAGCTCAGACTCGTGGGCGGGAGATACGCAGTATTTT
TRBJ1-2 | 13 | few | . | TRBV29-1 | CSAEWGSGRGYTF | TGCAGCGCAGAGTGGGGGTCCGGACGCGGCTACACCTTC
TRBJ2-7 | 15 | . | . | TRBV28 | CASSSGHLGWYEQYF | TGTGCCAGCAGTTCGGGACACCTAGGATGGTACGAGCAGTACTTC
TRBJ2-1 | 15 | few | . | TRBV7-2 | CASSLYSSSYNEQFF | TGTGCCAGCAGCCTTTACTCAAGCTCCTACAATGAGCAGTTCTTC
TRBJ2-3 | 15 | few | . | TRBV20-1 | CSAPLGRTQFDTQYF | TGCAGTGCTCCCCTTGGAAGGACCCAATTCGATACGCAGTATTTT
TRBJ2-3 | 20 | many | TRBD2 | TRBV7-2 | CASSLASGTSGGLNTDTQYF | TGTGCCAGCAGCTTGGCATCCGGGACTAGCGGGGGCCTCAACACAGATACGCAGTATTTT
TRBJ2-3 | 13 | many | . | TRBV7-7 | CASSLGSRDTQYF | TGTGCTAGCAGCTTAGGTTCTAGAGATACGCAGTATTTT